These T cell receptor beta chains were read from a single sample in a study of cytomegalovirus exposure and HLA in healthy donors. The method was immunoSEQ multiplex PCR; TCRdb's version includes in-frame clones alone and lacks a portion of them. The sample holds some 110,000 clones, around 89% seen once. The sequenced sample was PBMCs. The receptor source for this set is a young man in good health and CMV-seronegative. The CDR3 runs from the conserved cysteine through the conserved F or W. The D gene is left open where the match is weak. Clone sizes are given selectively: once, few, many, or a class where the clone is expanded.

J gene,clone size,D gene,V gene,CDR3 DNA,CDR3 protein
TRBJ1-3,-,-,TRBV6-1,TGTGCCAGCAGGAATGGGGAGGGTGGAAACACCATATATTTT,CASRNGEGGNTIYF
TRBJ2-7,-,-,TRBV7-8,TGTGCCAGCAGCTTAGAGCGCCAGCGCTCCTACGAGCAGTACTTC,CASSLERQRSYEQYF
TRBJ2-1,-,TRBD2,TRBV7-9,TGTGCCAGCAGCGACGATAGCGGGGGGGACTACAATGAGCAGTTCTTC,CASSDDSGGDYNEQFF
TRBJ2-5,-,-,TRBV2,TGTGCCAGCAGCAGGGCCGAGACCCAGTACTTC,CASSRAETQYF
TRBJ2-2,-,-,TRBV9,TGTGCCAGCAGCGTATTCGGGGCCGGGGAGCTGTTTTTT,CASSVFGAGELFF
TRBJ2-7,once,-,TRBV10-3,TGTGCCATCAGGAGGGATGGCTCCTACGAGCAGTACTTC,CAIRRDGSYEQYF
TRBJ1-2,-,TRBD1,TRBV5-1,TGCGCCAGCAGCCAAATGGGACAGACCGCGGCCTATGGCTACACCTTC,CASSQMGQTAAYGYTF
TRBJ2-3,-,TRBD2,TRBV4-1,TGCGCCAGCAGCCGGCCGGGACTAGCTGTTACAGATACGCAGTATTTT,CASSRPGLAVTDTQYF
TRBJ2-2,-,-,TRBV7-9,TGTGCCAGCAGCGGCCCCGTTCTGTTTTTT,CASSGPVLFF
TRBJ1-2,-,-,TRBV7-8,TGTGCCAGCAGCCCGACTCACATTGGCTACACCTTC,CASSPTHIGYTF
TRBJ1-5,-,-,TRBV7-9,TGTGCCAGCAGCTTAATTACAGGGCGCAATCAGCCCCAGCATTTT,CASSLITGRNQPQHF
TRBJ2-1,-,-,TRBV7-9,TGTGCCAGCAGCGACCAGGGGTTCAGCTCCTACAATGAGCAGTTCTTC,CASSDQGFSSYNEQFF
TRBJ1-3,-,TRBD1,TRBV6-5,TGTGCCAGCGCTTCGACAGGGGGCAGAAACACCATATATTTT,CASASTGGRNTIYF
TRBJ1-5,-,TRBD1,TRBV28,TGTGCCAGCAGTTTAGCCGACAGGGACGATCAGCCCCAGCATTTT,CASSLADRDDQPQHF
TRBJ1-1,-,TRBD1,TRBV2,TGTGCCAGCAAAGTTTTTTGGAGGGGGCGAACTGAAGCTTTCTTT,CASKVFWRGRTEAFF
TRBJ1-5,once,-,TRBV7-2,TGTGCCAGCAGCTTATTTACAGGTATCAATCAGCCCCAGCATTTT,CASSLFTGINQPQHF
TRBJ2-1,-,TRBD1,TRBV5-5,TGTGCCAGCAGCCTACCTCAGACAGGGGAATTCTTC,CASSLPQTGEFF
TRBJ2-7,-,TRBD1,TRBV23-1,TGCGCCAGCAGTCAATCTACGGGACAGGGGGCGTACGAGCAGTACTTC,CASSQSTGQGAYEQYF
TRBJ1-5,-,-,TRBV2,TGTGCCAGCAGTGAAACAGCCCCCAGGGATCAGCCCCAGCATTTT,CASSETAPRDQPQHF
TRBJ2-7,-,-,TRBV28,TGTGCCAGCAGTCCCGGGACATCAACCCCCTACGAGCAGTACTTC,CASSPGTSTPYEQYF
TRBJ2-7,-,-,TRBV9,TGTGCCAGCAGCGTCATGGACAGCTCCTACGAGCAGTACTTC,CASSVMDSSYEQYF
TRBJ1-5,few,-,TRBV28,TGTGCCAGCAGTTTAGGACAGCGCCATCAGCCCCAGCATTTT,CASSLGQRHQPQHF
TRBJ1-6,-,-,TRBV7-2,TGTGCCAGCAGCTTAGGACAGTCCTATAATTCACCCCTCCACTTT,CASSLGQSYNSPLHF
TRBJ2-7,-,-,TRBV5-1,TGCGCCAGCAGCTTGCAGGGCAGGAGCTCCTACGAGCAGTACTTC,CASSLQGRSSYEQYF
TRBJ2-3,-,-,TRBV7-9,TGTGCCAGCAGCTCCGGGAGCACAGATACGCAGTATTTT,CASSSGSTDTQYF
TRBJ2-1,-,-,TRBV7-6,TGTGCCAGCAGCCTTCTCCGTGCGAGAAAACAGTTCTTC,CASSLLRARKQFF
TRBJ1-5,-,-,TRBV28,TGTGCCAGCAGCCTAGTTACAGGGATCTATAGCAATCAGCCCCAGCATTTT,CASSLVTGIYSNQPQHF
TRBJ1-2,-,-,TRBV4-2,TGTGCCAGCAGCGCACAGGGTCAAGGAAACTATGGCTACACCTTC,CASSAQGQGNYGYTF
TRBJ1-5,-,TRBD1,TRBV2,TGTGCCAGCAGTGAAGTACAGGGGAGTCAGCCCCAGCATTTT,CASSEVQGSQPQHF
TRBJ1-5,-,TRBD1,TRBV10-2,TGCGCCAGCAGAAACAGGGGTCGAGAGCCCCAGCATTTT,CASRNRGREPQHF
TRBJ1-2,-,-,TRBV27,TGTGCCAGCAGTTTCGGGGGAGAGCTCTATGGCTACACCTTC,CASSFGGELYGYTF
TRBJ2-4,-,-,TRBV6-1,TGTGCCAGCAGGAGACAGGTCCTAGCCAAAAACATTCAGTACTTC,CASRRQVLAKNIQYF
TRBJ1-4,-,-,TRBV4-3,TGCGCCAGCAGCCAACCACCAGGTGCAACTAATGAAAAACTGTTTTTT,CASSQPPGATNEKLFF
TRBJ2-1,-,TRBD2,TRBV30,TGTGCCTGGATGCTGGCGGGGGGTAATGAGCAGTTCTTC,CAWMLAGGNEQFF
TRBJ2-3,few,-,TRBV10-1,TGCGCCAGCAGTGAGTCTGTTCTTCTCGATACGCAGTATTTT,CASSESVLLDTQYF
TRBJ1-5,-,-,TRBV6-6,TGTGCCAGCAGTTACTCAGGCGGAAGCAATCAGCCCCAGCATTTT,CASSYSGGSNQPQHF
TRBJ2-2,few,-,TRBV18,TGTGCCAGCTCACCAGACAAGCTTACCGGGGAGCTGTTTTTT,CASSPDKLTGELFF
TRBJ2-1,-,TRBD2,TRBV27,TGTGCCAGCAGTCCCTTAGCGGGGAGGGCCTCCTACAATGAGCAGTTCTTC,CASSPLAGRASYNEQFF
TRBJ1-1,few,-,TRBV7-2,TGTGCCAGCAGCTCATTGGGGGCCACGAACACTGAAGCTTTCTTT,CASSSLGATNTEAFF
TRBJ1-1,once,-,TRBV11-2,TGTGCCAGCAGCTTACTTGGAGGGGCTAACACTGAAGCTTTCTTT,CASSLLGGANTEAFF
TRBJ2-3,-,TRBD1,TRBV25-1,TGTGCCAGCAGTGCCTACAGGGGTGGCGCAGATACGCAGTATTTT,CASSAYRGGADTQYF